This entry describes one T cell receptor (beta chain). Its antigen is undetermined. CDR3 length equals 15 residues. The ends were cut back, 0 bases at V and 7 bases at J, with 13 bases in the middle. Per germline, CDR1 SGHRS and CDR2 YFSETQ. The source of the sample is a study of T cells in localized non-small cell lung cancer. Study-wide results and caveats: Greater T cell density in blood accompanied longer overall survival. A median of around 52 clones ranked among the top 100 in tumor appeared in adjacent lung. Uninvolved adjacent lung showed higher T cell clonality than tumor.

The data were produced by immunoSEQ multiplex PCR, yet TCRdb's version contains in-frame clones alone and is incomplete. The table has some 50,000 clones, 81% seen once. The sequence was obtained from a man aged 40 to 75 with stage III lung adenocarcinoma. The sample in question was peripheral blood mononuclear cells, obtained before any cancer treatment. The J gene is TRBJ2-2, the V gene TRBV5-1; a weak D match, TRBD1 (5 bases). In nucleotides, the CDR3 is TGCGCCAGCAGCTTGGAAAGGGGAAAAGGCGGGGAGCTGTTTTTT. Protein sequence: CASSLERGKGGELFF.